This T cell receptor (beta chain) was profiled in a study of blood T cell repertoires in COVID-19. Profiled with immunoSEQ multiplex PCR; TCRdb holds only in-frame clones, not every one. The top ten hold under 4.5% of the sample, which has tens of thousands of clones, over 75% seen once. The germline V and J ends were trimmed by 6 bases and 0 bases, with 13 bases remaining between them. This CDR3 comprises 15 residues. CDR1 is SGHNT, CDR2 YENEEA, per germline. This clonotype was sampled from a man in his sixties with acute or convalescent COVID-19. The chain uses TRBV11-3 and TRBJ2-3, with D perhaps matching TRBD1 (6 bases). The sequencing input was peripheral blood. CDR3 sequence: CASSRGTGSTDTQYF. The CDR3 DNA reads TGTGCCAGCAGTCGAGGCACAGGGAGCACAGATACGCAGTATTTT.